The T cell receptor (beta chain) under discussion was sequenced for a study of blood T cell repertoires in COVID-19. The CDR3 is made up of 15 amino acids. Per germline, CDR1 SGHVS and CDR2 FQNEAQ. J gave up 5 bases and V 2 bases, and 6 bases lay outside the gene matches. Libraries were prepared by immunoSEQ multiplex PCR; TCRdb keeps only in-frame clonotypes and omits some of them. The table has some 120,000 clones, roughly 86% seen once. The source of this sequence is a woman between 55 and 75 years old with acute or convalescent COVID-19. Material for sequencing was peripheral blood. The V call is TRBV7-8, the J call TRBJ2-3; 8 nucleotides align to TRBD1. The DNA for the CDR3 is TGTGCCAGCAGCTTAAGCCCACAGGGGGTAGATACGCAGTATTTT. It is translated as CASSLSPQGVDTQYF. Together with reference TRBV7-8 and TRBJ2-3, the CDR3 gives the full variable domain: GAGVSQSPRYKVAKRGQDVALRCDPISGHVSLFWYQQALGQGPEFLTYFQNEAQLDKSGLPSDRFFAERPEGSVSTLKIQRTQQEDSAVYLCASSLSPQGVDTQYFGPGTRLTVL.